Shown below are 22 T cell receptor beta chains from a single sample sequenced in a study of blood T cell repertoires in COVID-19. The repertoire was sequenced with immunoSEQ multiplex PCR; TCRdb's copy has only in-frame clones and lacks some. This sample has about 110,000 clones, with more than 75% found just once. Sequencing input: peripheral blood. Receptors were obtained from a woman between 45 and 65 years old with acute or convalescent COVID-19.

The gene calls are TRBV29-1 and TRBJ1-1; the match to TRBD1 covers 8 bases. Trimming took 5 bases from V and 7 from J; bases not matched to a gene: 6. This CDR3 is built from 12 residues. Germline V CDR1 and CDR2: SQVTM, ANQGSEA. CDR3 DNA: TGCAGCGTTCGAAGGACAGGGTTTGAAGCTTTCTTT. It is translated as CSVRRTGFEAFF.

CDR3 amino acids: CASSPGGGNQPQHF. Here the CDR3 DNA reads TGTGCCAGCAGTCCTGGGGGGGGCAATCAGCCCCAGCATTTT. The rearrangement uses TRBV28 and TRBJ1-5, with D possibly being TRBD1 (5 bases). Germline loops: CDR1 MDHEN, CDR2 SYDVKM. CDR3 length: 14 residues. Between the trimmed V and J ends, which lost 5 bases and 2 bases, there was a span of 10 bases.

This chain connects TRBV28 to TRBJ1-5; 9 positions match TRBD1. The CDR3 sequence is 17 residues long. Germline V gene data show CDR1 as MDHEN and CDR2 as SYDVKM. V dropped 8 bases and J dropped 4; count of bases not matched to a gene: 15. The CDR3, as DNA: TGTGCCAGCGCTGATGGGACAGGGAGTTGGGAAAATCAGCCCCAGCATTTT. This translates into CASADGTGSWENQPQHF.

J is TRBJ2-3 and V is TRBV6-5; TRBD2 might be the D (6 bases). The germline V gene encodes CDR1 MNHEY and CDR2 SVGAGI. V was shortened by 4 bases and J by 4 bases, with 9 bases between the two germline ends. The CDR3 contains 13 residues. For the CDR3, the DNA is TGTGCCAGCAGTTCCGGGAGATCAGATACGCAGTATTTT. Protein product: CASSSGRSDTQYF.

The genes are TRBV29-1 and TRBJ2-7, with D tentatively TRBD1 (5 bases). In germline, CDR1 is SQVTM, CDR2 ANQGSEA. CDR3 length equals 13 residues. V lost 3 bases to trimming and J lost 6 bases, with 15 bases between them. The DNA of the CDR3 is TGCAGCGTTGATGTTGGGGCGCTTGGCGAGCAGTACTTC. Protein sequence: CSVDVGALGEQYF.

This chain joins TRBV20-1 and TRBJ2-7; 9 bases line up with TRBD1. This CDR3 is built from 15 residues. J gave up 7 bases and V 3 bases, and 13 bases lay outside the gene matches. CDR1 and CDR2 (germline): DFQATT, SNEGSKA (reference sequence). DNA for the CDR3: TGCAGTGCTAGTGATACCGGGACAGGGAAAAAGGAGCAGTACTTC. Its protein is CSASDTGTGKKEQYF.

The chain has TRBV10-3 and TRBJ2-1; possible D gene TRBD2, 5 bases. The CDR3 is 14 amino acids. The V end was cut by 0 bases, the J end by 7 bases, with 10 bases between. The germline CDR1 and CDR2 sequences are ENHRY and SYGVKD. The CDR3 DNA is TGTGCCATCAGTGAGTCGGAGGTTGGAAATGAGCAGTTCTTC. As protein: CAISESEVGNEQFF.

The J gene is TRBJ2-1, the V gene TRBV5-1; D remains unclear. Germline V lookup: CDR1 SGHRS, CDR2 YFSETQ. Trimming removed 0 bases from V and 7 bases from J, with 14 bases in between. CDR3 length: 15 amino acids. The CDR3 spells CASSLDSQPPNEQFF. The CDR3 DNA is TGCGCCAGCAGCTTGGATTCACAGCCACCTAATGAGCAGTTCTTC.

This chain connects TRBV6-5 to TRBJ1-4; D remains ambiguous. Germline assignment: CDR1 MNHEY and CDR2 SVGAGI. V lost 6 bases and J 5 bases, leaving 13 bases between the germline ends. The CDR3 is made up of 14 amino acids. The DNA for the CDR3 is TGTGCCAGCAGCCGACAAGGCCGGAATGAAAAACTGTTTTTT. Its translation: CASSRQGRNEKLFF.

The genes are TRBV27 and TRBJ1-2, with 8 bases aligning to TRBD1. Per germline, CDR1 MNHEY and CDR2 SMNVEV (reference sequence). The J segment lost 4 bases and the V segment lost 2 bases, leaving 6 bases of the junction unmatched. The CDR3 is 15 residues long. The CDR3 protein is CASSLGGRGLYGYTF. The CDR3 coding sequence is TGTGCCAGCAGTTTAGGGGGCAGGGGGCTCTATGGCTACACCTTC.

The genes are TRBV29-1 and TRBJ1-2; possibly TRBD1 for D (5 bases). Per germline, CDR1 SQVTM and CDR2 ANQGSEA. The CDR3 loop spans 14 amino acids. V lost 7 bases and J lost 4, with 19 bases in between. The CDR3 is CSAVDNDSGYGYTF. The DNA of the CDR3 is TGCAGCGCTGTAGACAATGACAGTGGCTATGGCTACACCTTC.

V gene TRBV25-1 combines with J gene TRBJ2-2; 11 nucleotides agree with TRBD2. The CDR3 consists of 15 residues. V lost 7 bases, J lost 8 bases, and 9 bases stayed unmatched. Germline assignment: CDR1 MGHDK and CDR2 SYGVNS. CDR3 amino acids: CASTVAGGPEGELFF. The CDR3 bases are TGTGCCAGCACTGTAGCGGGAGGGCCGGAAGGGGAGCTGTTTTTT. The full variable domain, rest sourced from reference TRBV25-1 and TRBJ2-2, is EADIYQTPRYLVIGTGKKITLECSQTMGHDKMYWYQQDPGMELHLIHYSYGVNSTEKGDLSSESTVSRIRTEHFPLTLESARPSHTSQYLCASTVAGGPEGELFFGEGSRLTVL.

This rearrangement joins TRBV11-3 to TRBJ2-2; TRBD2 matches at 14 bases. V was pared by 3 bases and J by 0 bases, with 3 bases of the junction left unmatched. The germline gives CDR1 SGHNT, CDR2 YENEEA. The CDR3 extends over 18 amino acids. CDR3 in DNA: TGTGCCAGCAGCTTCAGGGGACTAGCGGGAGCGAACACCGGGGAGCTGTTTTTT. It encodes CASSFRGLAGANTGELFF.

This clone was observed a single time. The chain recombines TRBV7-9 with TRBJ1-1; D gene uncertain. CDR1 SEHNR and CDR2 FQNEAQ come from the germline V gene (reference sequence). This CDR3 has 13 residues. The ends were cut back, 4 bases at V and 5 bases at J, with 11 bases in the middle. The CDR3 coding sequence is TGTGCCAGCAGCTCCCGCGGAGGAACTGAAGCTTTCTTT. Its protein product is CASSSRGGTEAFF. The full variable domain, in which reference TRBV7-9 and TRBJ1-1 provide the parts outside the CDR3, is DTGVSQNPRHKITKRGQNVTFRCDPISEHNRLYWYRQTLGQGPEFLTYFQNEAQLEKSRLLSDRFSAERPKGSFSTLEIQRTEQGDSAMYLCASSSRGGTEAFFGQGTRLTVV.

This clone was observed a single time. This chain's CDR3 is CASSSRWSGEFGTQYF. CDR3 DNA: TGTGCCAGCAGTTCCAGGTGGAGTGGGGAGTTTGGGACCCAGTACTTC. This chain joins TRBV6-5 and TRBJ2-5, with D tentatively TRBD2 (5 bases). Trimming shortened V by 4 bases and J by 7 bases, and 22 bases separated the two germline ends. CDR3 length: 16 residues. CDR1 and CDR2 (germline): MNHEY, SVGAGI.

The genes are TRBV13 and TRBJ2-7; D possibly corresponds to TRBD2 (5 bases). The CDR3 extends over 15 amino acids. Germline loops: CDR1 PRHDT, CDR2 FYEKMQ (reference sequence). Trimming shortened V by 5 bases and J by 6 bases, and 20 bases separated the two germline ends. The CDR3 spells CASSQRAAFTTEQYF. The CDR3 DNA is TGTGCCAGCAGCCAGAGGGCTGCCTTTACTACCGAGCAGTACTTC.

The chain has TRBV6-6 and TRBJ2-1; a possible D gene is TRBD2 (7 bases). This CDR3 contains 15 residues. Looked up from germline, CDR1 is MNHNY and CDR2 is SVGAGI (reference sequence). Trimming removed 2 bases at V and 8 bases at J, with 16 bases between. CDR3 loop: CASSYGGGWIDEQFF. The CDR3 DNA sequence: TGTGCCAGCAGTTACGGGGGGGGCTGGATCGATGAGCAGTTCTTC.

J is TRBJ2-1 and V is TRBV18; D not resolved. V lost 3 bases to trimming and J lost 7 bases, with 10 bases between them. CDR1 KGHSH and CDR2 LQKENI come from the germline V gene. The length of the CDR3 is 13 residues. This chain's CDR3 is CASSPRVANEQFF. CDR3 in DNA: TGTGCCAGCTCACCTAGAGTTGCGAATGAGCAGTTCTTC.

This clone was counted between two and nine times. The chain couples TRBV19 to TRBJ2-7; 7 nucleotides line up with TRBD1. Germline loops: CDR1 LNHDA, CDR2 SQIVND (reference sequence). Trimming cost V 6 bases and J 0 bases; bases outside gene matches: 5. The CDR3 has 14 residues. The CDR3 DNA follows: TGTGCCAGTAGAGGGACAGTCTTCTCCTACGAGCAGTACTTC. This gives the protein CASRGTVFSYEQYF.

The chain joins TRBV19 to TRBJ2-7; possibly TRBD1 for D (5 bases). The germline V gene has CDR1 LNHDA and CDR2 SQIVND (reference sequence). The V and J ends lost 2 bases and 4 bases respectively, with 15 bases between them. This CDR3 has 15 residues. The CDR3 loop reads CASSIPGWAAYEQYF. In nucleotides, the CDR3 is TGTGCCAGTAGTATACCAGGGTGGGCAGCTTACGAGCAGTACTTC.

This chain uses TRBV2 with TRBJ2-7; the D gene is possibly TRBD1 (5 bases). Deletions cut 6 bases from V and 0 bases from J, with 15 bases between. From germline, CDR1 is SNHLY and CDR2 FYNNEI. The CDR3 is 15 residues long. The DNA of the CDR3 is TGTGCCAGCAGGCAGGGTTTATCGACCTCCTACGAGCAGTACTTC. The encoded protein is CASRQGLSTSYEQYF.

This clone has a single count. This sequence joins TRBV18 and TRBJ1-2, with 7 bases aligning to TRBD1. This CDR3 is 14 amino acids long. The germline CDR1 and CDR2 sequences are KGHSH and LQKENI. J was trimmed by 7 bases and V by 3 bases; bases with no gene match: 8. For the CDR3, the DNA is TGTGCCAGCTCACCCCAGGAGGGGGCGCGTGGCTACACCTTC. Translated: CASSPQEGARGYTF.